The clone carrying this T cell receptor (beta chain) appeared many times. Time point of the sample: persistent/refractory GD, antithyroid drugs over 5 years with positive TRAb. The TCR library was prepared using RNA isolated from PBMCs. Deletions cut 5 bases from V and 2 bases from J, with 15 bases between. CDR3 length: 15 amino acids. Germline CDR1 SGHAT, CDR2 FQNNGV. Libraries of TCR beta came from iRepertoire HTBI primers plus Arm-PCR of CDR3 regions. Each CDR3 protein gets one entry after TCRdb re-called the multiplex PCR reads with MiXCR. Among roughly 450,000 distinct CDR3 sequences, 20% to 25% were seen once, and the ten largest hold about a quarter. This specimen belongs to a study of regulatory T cells in long-lasting Graves disease.

The sample here was peripheral blood mononuclear cells (PBMCs), taken when the disease was refractory, from a patient treated with antithyroid drugs. This rearrangement joins TRBV11-2 to TRBJ1-1, with D possibly being TRBD1 (5 bases). The clonotype originates from a female donor with Graves disease. As DNA, the CDR3 is TGTGCCAGCAGCCAAAGTCAGACAGCAAACACTGAAGCTTTCTTT. The encoded protein is CASSQSQTANTEAFF.